What follows is one T cell receptor (beta chain) and its context. Its antigen is not known. Autoimmune disease history or systemic immunosuppression disqualified patients. This CDR3 spans 13 amino acids. The V end was cut by 4 bases, the J end by 6 bases, with 10 bases between. Germline V gene data show CDR1 as SGDLS and CDR2 as YYNGEE. Using immunoSEQ multiplex PCR, the repertoire was profiled, and TCRdb retains in-frame clones only, with some absent. The sample yields just over 25,000 clones, 86% seen once. This sample stems from a study of OX40 agonist ivuxolimab in advanced cancers. Study background: A mean age of about 59 years, range roughly 20 to 79, was recorded, and about 83% were male.

Study conclusions and caveats: By week 6 at 0.1 to 3.0 mg/kg, blood CD4+ and CD8+ T cells had expanded clonally. Those patients achieving a partial response at 0.1-3.0 mg/kg showed among the lowest clonal expansion.

The chain joins TRBV9 to TRBJ2-2; a weak D match, TRBD2 (6 bases). The clonotype originates from an adult with an advanced solid tumor such as melanoma, head and neck, liver or kidney cancer. The starting material was CD4+ or CD8+ T cells sorted from blood, obtained in a trial of the OX40 agonist ivuxolimab. In DNA form, the CDR3 reads TGTGCCAGCAGCCTCGGAGGGGCCGGGGAGCTGTTTTTT. As protein: CASSLGGAGELFF.